The rows below give T cell receptor beta chains drawn from one sample of a study of cytomegalovirus exposure and HLA in healthy donors. TCRdb keeps only in-frame clones here, not all; method: immunoSEQ multiplex PCR. The data contain tens of thousands of clones, about 78% of them singletons. The sample taken for sequencing was PBMCs. The origin of the receptors is a middle-aged woman in good health and CMV-seropositive. Both conserved end residues are part of each CDR3. Fields, in order: J gene, V gene, D gene, clone size, CDR3 DNA, CDR3 protein. The D gene is left open where the match is weak. Expanded clones are given a class, and other clones once, few, many or no size at all.

TRBJ2-3,TRBV9,TRBD1,NA,TGTGCCAGCAGCGCCGGACAGGGGAGATACACAGATACGCAGTATTTT,CASSAGQGRYTDTQYF
TRBJ1-4,TRBV5-4,TRBD1,NA,TGTGCCAGCAGCGGGCCGGGACAGGGAGGGAATGAAAAACTGTTTTTT,CASSGPGQGGNEKLFF
TRBJ2-7,TRBV7-9,NA,NA,TGTGCCAGCAGCTTAAGGGACACGTTGGTAGAGCAGTACTTC,CASSLRDTLVEQYF
TRBJ2-2,TRBV6-5,NA,NA,TGTGCCAGCAGCCCATACACCGGGGAGCTGTTTTTT,CASSPYTGELFF
TRBJ2-5,TRBV6-5,NA,NA,TGTGCCAGCAGCCGAAGACAGATAACTCAAGAGACCCAGTACTTC,CASSRRQITQETQYF
TRBJ2-7,TRBV21-1,NA,NA,TGTGCCAGCAGCGGGCCGACTAGCGGGGACCCCTACGAGCAGTACTTC,CASSGPTSGDPYEQYF
TRBJ2-3,TRBV7-3,NA,NA,TGTGCCAGCAGCCTTCAGGCCACAGATACGCAGTATTTT,CASSLQATDTQYF
TRBJ1-2,TRBV25-1,NA,NA,TGTGCCAGCAGTGACCCGGACAGCTTCTATGGCTACACCTTC,CASSDPDSFYGYTF
TRBJ2-5,TRBV6-5,NA,NA,TGTGCCAGCAAGATTTCCGGGGAGGCGACCCAGTACTTC,CASKISGEATQYF
TRBJ1-4,TRBV14,NA,once,TGTGCCAGCAGCCAAGACCAGGCAGGTGAAAAACTGTTTTTT,CASSQDQAGEKLFF
TRBJ1-5,TRBV29-1,NA,NA,TGCAGCGTTGAGGGGGCGAAAAAATTCAATCAGCCCCAGCATTTT,CSVEGAKKFNQPQHF
TRBJ1-5,TRBV19,TRBD1,NA,TGTGCCAGTAGTATGGGGGGACAGGGGGGCAATCAGCCCCAGCATTTT,CASSMGGQGGNQPQHF
TRBJ2-5,TRBV7-3,TRBD1,NA,TGTGCCAGCAGCTTAGGACAGGGATTAGAGACCCAGTACTTC,CASSLGQGLETQYF
TRBJ2-1,TRBV6-1,NA,NA,TGTGCCAGCAGTGAGTCGAACAGAAGGAATGAGCAGTTCTTC,CASSESNRRNEQFF
TRBJ2-1,TRBV5-1,NA,NA,TGCGCCAGCAGCTTGGAGGCAGGGTTGGGATACAATGAGCAGTTCTTC,CASSLEAGLGYNEQFF
TRBJ1-2,TRBV9,TRBD1,NA,TGTGCCAGCAGCGCCTCCGGGACAGGGGGCCGCGGCTACACCTTC,CASSASGTGGRGYTF
TRBJ1-1,TRBV7-3,TRBD1,NA,TGTGCCAGCAGCCCTACAGGGGGCCAGAACACTGAAGCTTTCTTT,CASSPTGGQNTEAFF
TRBJ1-6,TRBV6-5,NA,NA,TGTGCCAGCAGTTACTCCGGGGTAAATGAATTTCCCCTCCACTTT,CASSYSGVNEFPLHF
TRBJ2-3,TRBV18,TRBD2,NA,TGTGCCAGCTCACGTGTCGGGGGGGCCCGAGATACGCAGTATTTT,CASSRVGGARDTQYF
TRBJ2-1,TRBV11-3,TRBD2,few,TGTGCCAGCAGCCCCTCCTCTAGCGGGGGGGGGAACAATGAGCAGTTCTTC,CASSPSSSGGGNNEQFF
TRBJ2-5,TRBV6-5,NA,NA,TGTGCCAGCAGTAACCTTTTACAGGGAGGGGAGACCCAGTACTTC,CASSNLLQGGETQYF
TRBJ1-1,TRBV11-2,NA,NA,TGTGCCAGCAGCTTAGAACAGGACACTGAAGCTTTCTTT,CASSLEQDTEAFF
TRBJ2-7,TRBV7-2,NA,NA,TGTGCCAGCAGCCTAAACGGGCCCCGGGCGGGCTACGAGCAGTACTTC,CASSLNGPRAGYEQYF
TRBJ2-1,TRBV2,NA,NA,TGTGCCAGCAGTGGACGGGGTAATCGCTCCTACAATGAGCAGTTCTTC,CASSGRGNRSYNEQFF
TRBJ2-1,TRBV7-8,NA,NA,TGTGCCAGCAGCCCCTCCCGACTTCAGTTCTTC,CASSPSRLQFF
TRBJ2-7,TRBV7-8,TRBD2,NA,TGTGCCAGCAGCCTCCCCTGGACTAGTAAAAGGACCTACGAGCAGTACTTC,CASSLPWTSKRTYEQYF
TRBJ2-2,TRBV18,TRBD2,once,TGTGCCAGCTCAAGTCTAGCGGGTAGCACCGGGGAGCTGTTTTTT,CASSSLAGSTGELFF
TRBJ2-3,TRBV5-8,TRBD2,NA,TGTGCCAGCAGCTTGGTTCTAGCGGGGGGCCCGTCACAGTATTTT,CASSLVLAGGPSQYF
TRBJ1-4,TRBV5-4,NA,few,TGTGCCAGCAGCTTGTTTGGCAGTCGGGGTGAAAAACTGTTTTTT,CASSLFGSRGEKLFF
TRBJ2-5,TRBV5-1,TRBD1,NA,TGCGCCAGCAGCTTCGGGACAGGGACATCTCAAGAGACCCAGTACTTC,CASSFGTGTSQETQYF
TRBJ2-1,TRBV9,NA,once,TGTGCCAGCAGCGTACGAGGTTGGGATGAGCAGTTCTTC,CASSVRGWDEQFF
TRBJ2-1,TRBV5-4,TRBD2,NA,TGTGCCAGCAGCTTTTCCCAGACTAGCGGGGGGGACAATGAGCAGTTCTTC,CASSFSQTSGGDNEQFF
TRBJ2-5,TRBV6-1,NA,few,TGTGCCAGCAGTGAATTTCGGCGGGGGCTCCAAGAGACCCAGTACTTC,CASSEFRRGLQETQYF
TRBJ2-5,TRBV7-8,TRBD2,NA,TGTGCCAGCAGCCCAACGGGGGGGGCGGGGTTGGAGACCCAGTACTTC,CASSPTGGAGLETQYF
TRBJ2-5,TRBV5-1,NA,NA,TGCGCCAGCAGCCCTTCCGGGAGAGAAGAAGAGACCCAGTACTTC,CASSPSGREEETQYF
TRBJ1-2,TRBV6-5,NA,NA,TGTGCCAGCATCAAACCAGGGCGCGGCTACACCTTC,CASIKPGRGYTF
TRBJ1-2,TRBV5-5,NA,NA,TGTGCCAGCAGCTTGGAGGGGCTGGACTATGGCTACACCTTC,CASSLEGLDYGYTF
TRBJ1-2,TRBV7-9,NA,NA,TGTGCCAGCAGCTTTCGGGAATGGGGCTACACCTTC,CASSFREWGYTF
TRBJ2-3,TRBV7-3,NA,NA,TGTGCCAGCAGTAGGGGAAGTATTACAGATACGCAGTATTTT,CASSRGSITDTQYF
TRBJ2-5,TRBV7-9,TRBD2,NA,TGTGCCAGCAGCCTGTCGCGGGGGGCAGAGACCCAGTACTTC,CASSLSRGAETQYF